The 21 T cell receptor beta chains reported below all come from one sample, sequenced in a study of OX40 agonist ivuxolimab in advanced cancers. The assay was immunoSEQ multiplex PCR, and TCRdb's table has in-frame clones only and misses some. The table has tens of thousands of clones, 90% to 95% seen once. The material was CD4+ or CD8+ T cells sorted from blood, obtained in a trial of the OX40 agonist ivuxolimab. These receptors all stem from an adult with an advanced solid tumor such as melanoma, head and neck, liver or kidney cancer.

The chain couples TRBV2 to TRBJ2-2; 7 positions agree with TRBD2. The length of the CDR3 is 14 residues. Trimming removed 6 bases from V and 3 bases from J; junction bases left unmatched: 4. Germline-derived CDR1 and CDR2 are SNHLY and FYNNEI. As DNA, the CDR3 is TGTGCCAGCAGGGAACTAGCGTACACCGGGGAGCTGTTTTTT. Its translation is CASRELAYTGELFF.

V gene TRBV5-6 combines with J gene TRBJ1-2, with D unclear. The CDR3 spans 15 residues. The germline V and J ends were trimmed by 4 bases and 4 bases, with 17 bases remaining between them. Looked up from germline, CDR1 is SGHDT and CDR2 is YYEEEE. The CDR3 sequence is CASSPLGSSLYGYTF. The CDR3 DNA reads TGTGCCAGCAGCCCACTAGGTTCTTCCCTCTATGGCTACACCTTC.

The V gene is TRBV11-3, the J gene TRBJ2-5, with TRBD2 identical over 8 bases. The V and J ends lost 3 bases and 1 base, in that order; junction bases with no gene match: 13. CDR3 length equals 18 residues. The germline V gene has CDR1 SGHNT and CDR2 YENEEA. The CDR3 loop is CASSFARGGFQSQETQYF. The CDR3 DNA sequence: TGTGCCAGCAGCTTTGCTCGCGGGGGGTTCCAAAGCCAAGAGACCCAGTACTTC.

This chain connects TRBV2 to TRBJ1-2; maybe TRBD1 (5 bases). The CDR3 runs 13 residues. Germline V CDR1 and CDR2: SNHLY, FYNNEI. Trimming took 3 bases from V and 8 from J, leaving 13 bases between them. In DNA, the CDR3 is TGTGCCAGCAGTGACAGGGAGGTTCGAGGCTACACCTTC. Its translation is CASSDREVRGYTF. The whole variable domain, remainder taken from reference TRBV2 and TRBJ1-2, is EPEVTQTPSHQVTQMGQEVILRCVPISNHLYFYWYRQILGQKVEFLVSFYNNEISEKSEIFDDQFSVERPDGSNFTLKIRSTKLEDSAMYFCASSDREVRGYTFGSGTRLTVV.

V is TRBV5-4 and J is TRBJ1-2, with D maybe TRBD1 (5 bases). In germline, CDR1 is SGHNT, CDR2 YYREEE (reference sequence). The CDR3 consists of 15 residues. The V end was cut by 4 bases, the J end by 5 bases, with 18 bases between. This chain's CDR3 is CASSGGRVGGYGYTF. The CDR3 nucleotides read TGTGCCAGCAGCGGTGGACGGGTGGGGGGATATGGCTACACCTTC.

The chain links TRBV6-5 to TRBJ2-7; possibly TRBD1 for D (5 bases). This CDR3 is 13 amino acids long. V lost 5 bases and J 2 bases, leaving 10 bases between the germline ends. CDR1 and CDR2 from the germline V gene are MNHEY and SVGAGI. The CDR3 coding sequence is TGTGCCAGCAGTCCCACAGGTCCCTACGAGCAGTACTTC. Translating gives CASSPTGPYEQYF.

V is TRBV18 and J is TRBJ2-3; D is unresolved. The CDR3 has 14 residues. Trimming pared 2 bases from V and 2 bases from J, leaving 8 bases between. CDR1 is KGHSH, CDR2 LQKENI, per germline. CDR3 bases: TGTGCCAGCTCACCAGAAGGAATCACAGATACGCAGTATTTT. Amino acid sequence: CASSPEGITDTQYF.

The gene calls are TRBV5-6 and TRBJ1-2, with D hard to call. V was pared by 0 bases and J by 2 bases, with 5 bases between. The CDR3 consists of 13 residues. CDR1 is SGHDT and CDR2 is YYEEEE in the germline V gene. The CDR3 coding sequence is TGTGCCAGCAGCTTGGAGGCAAACTATGGCTACACCTTC. Translating gives CASSLEANYGYTF.

The genes are TRBV5-1 and TRBJ2-2; D possibly uses TRBD1 or TRBD2 (5 bases each). The V and J ends lost 7 bases and 0 bases respectively, with 10 bases between them. This CDR3 is built from 14 residues. Germline V gene sequence: CDR1 SGHRS, CDR2 YFSETQ. The CDR3 sequence is CASSGASNTGELFF. CDR3 coding DNA: TGCGCCAGCTCCGGGGCTTCGAACACCGGGGAGCTGTTTTTT.

This clone was observed a single time. This sequence joins TRBV6-4 and TRBJ2-1, with D possibly matching TRBD2 (6 bases). The CDR3 covers 14 residues. V lost 5 bases to trimming and J lost 0 bases, with 8 bases between them. CDR1 MRHNA and CDR2 SNTAGT come from the germline V gene. CDR3 amino acids: CASSPGSSYNEQFF. CDR3 nucleotides: TGTGCCAGCAGTCCCGGGAGCTCCTACAATGAGCAGTTCTTC.

The V and J genes are TRBV27 and TRBJ2-3; 9 nucleotides align to TRBD2. The CDR3 extends over 15 amino acids. Unmatched junction bases numbered 8, after V lost 5 bases and J lost 5 bases. The germline V gene has CDR1 MNHEY and CDR2 SMNVEV (reference sequence). CDR3 nucleotide sequence: TGTGCCAGCAGTACGAGCGGGGGGCCGTTAGATACGCAGTATTTT. It encodes CASSTSGGPLDTQYF.

The DNA for the CDR3 is TGCGCCAGCAGCTTGGTACAGGGGAACACAGATACGCAGTATTTT. Translated, it gives CASSLVQGNTDTQYF. This chain links TRBV5-1 with TRBJ2-3, with 7 positions matching TRBD1. The trim removed 0 bases at V and 2 bases at J, leaving 3 bases unmatched. This CDR3 spans 15 amino acids. CDR1 SGHRS and CDR2 YFSETQ come from the germline V gene.

A single count supports this clone. This rearrangement joins TRBV7-9 to TRBJ1-4; 10 bases fit TRBD1. Trimming at V came to 4 bases and at J to 8 bases, leaving 7 bases not matched to a gene. Germline CDR1 and CDR2: SEHNR and FQNEAQ (reference sequence). The CDR3 has 15 amino acids. The CDR3 DNA sequence: TGTGCCAGCAGCTCAAGACAGGGGGCGGAAGAAAAACTGTTTTTT. It is translated as CASSSRQGAEEKLFF.

V gene TRBV5-6 combines with J gene TRBJ1-2; the D is unclear. The CDR3 runs 15 residues. Germline V gene data show CDR1 as SGHDT and CDR2 as YYEEEE. V shed 4 bases and J shed 6 bases, with 19 bases lying between them. Here the CDR3 reads CASSPEVAGRHGYTF. CDR3 nucleotides: TGTGCCAGCAGCCCGGAGGTAGCGGGGAGACATGGCTACACCTTC.

The chain links TRBV6-4 to TRBJ2-1, with TRBD2 matching over 9 bases. Germline V gene lookup returns CDR1 MRHNA and CDR2 SNTAGT. With V trimmed by 4 bases and J by 8 bases, 6 bases remained unmatched. This CDR3 is 14 amino acids long. This CDR3 is CASSVAGDRDEQFF. In nucleotides, the CDR3 is TGTGCCAGCAGTGTAGCGGGAGATCGGGATGAGCAGTTCTTC.

The chain has TRBV18 and TRBJ1-4, with TRBD1 identical over 9 bases. Unmatched junction bases numbered 4, after V lost 3 bases and J lost 5 bases. Germline V gene lookup returns CDR1 KGHSH and CDR2 LQKENI. The CDR3 spans 15 residues. The CDR3 spells CASSPGTGRNEKLFF. The CDR3 region has the DNA TGTGCCAGCTCACCCGGGACAGGGAGGAATGAAAAACTGTTTTTT.

This clone was seen only once. The CDR3 sequence is CASSFDRGEGYTF. The DNA of the CDR3 is TGCGCCAGCAGCTTCGACAGGGGAGAGGGCTACACCTTC. The V gene is TRBV5-1, the J gene TRBJ1-2; TRBD1 matches 8 bases. The J segment lost 8 bases and the V segment lost 2 bases, leaving 5 bases of the junction unmatched. The CDR3 extends over 13 amino acids. Germline V CDR1 and CDR2: SGHRS, YFSETQ.

The gene calls are TRBV4-3 and TRBJ2-5; 8 nucleotides line up with TRBD2. The germline V gene encodes CDR1 LGHNA and CDR2 YSLEER. V was pared by 4 bases and J by 2 bases, with 6 bases of the junction left unmatched. CDR3 length equals 15 residues. CDR3 residues: CASSRTSGQQETQYF. The DNA of the CDR3 is TGCGCCAGCAGCCGAACTAGCGGTCAACAAGAGACCCAGTACTTC.

This chain connects TRBV5-1 to TRBJ2-1; TRBD2 agrees at 12 bases. Per the germline V gene, CDR1 is SGHRS and CDR2 is YFSETQ. The CDR3 contains 18 residues. J was trimmed by 2 bases and V by 0 bases; bases with no gene match: 6. CDR3 sequence reads: CASSLVLAGGGTYNEQFF. The CDR3 DNA follows: TGCGCCAGCAGCTTGGTGCTAGCGGGAGGGGGCACCTACAATGAGCAGTTCTTC. Complete variable domain (other parts from reference TRBV5-1 and TRBJ2-1): KAGVTQTPRYLIKTRGQQVTLSCSPISGHRSVSWYQQTPGQGLQFLFEYFSETQRNKGNFPGRFSGRQFSNSRSEMNVSTLELGDSALYLCASSLVLAGGGTYNEQFFGPGTRLTVL.

This clone showed up just once. The chain uses TRBV11-3 and TRBJ2-7; D may be TRBD1 (6 bases). Germline assignment: CDR1 SGHNT and CDR2 YENEEA. The CDR3 is 12 amino acids. Trimming pared 5 bases from V and 6 bases from J, leaving 11 bases between. Here the CDR3 reads CASSRTEAEQYF. CDR3 sequence (DNA): TGTGCCAGCAGCCGGACAGAGGCCGAGCAGTACTTC.

The chain uses TRBV10-3 and TRBJ2-2, with a weak D call TRBD2 (6 bases). The germline CDR1 and CDR2 sequences are ENHRY and SYGVKD. The CDR3 covers 12 residues. V was pared by 0 bases and J by 16 bases, with 12 bases between. CDR3 nucleotide sequence: TGTGCCATCAGTGAGTCTGAAGGGAGGAGGTTTTTT. Translating gives CAISESEGRRFF.